This T cell receptor (beta chain) stems from a study of shared clonotypes between healthy human individuals. Notes on the study in general: Generation probabilities were higher for clonotypes shared across all four sorted-subset donors than for unshared ones. In having few donors, the study represented limited genetic and exposure-history diversity.

As for this clone: Its antigen remains unidentified.

Sequencing was performed with immunoSEQ multiplex PCR; in TCRdb, only in-frame clones are kept and a portion is missing. This sample yields about 2.4 million clones, of which roughly 93% are seen a single time; 0.36% belongs to the top ten. The CDR3 runs 15 residues. Germline lookup yields CDR1 MDHEN and CDR2 SYDVKM. V was shortened by 7 bases and J by 0 bases, with 13 bases between the two germline ends. This TCR was sampled from a man aged 18 to 30 in good health. Some clones in this sample may be carry-over from other donors' samples. J is TRBJ1-3 and V is TRBV28; a possible D gene is TRBD1 (6 bases). The source material was naive CD4+ T cells from PBMCs. Subset of the sample: CD45RA+ positively selected. CDR3 coding DNA: TGTGCCAGCATTTTTAGGGGGGGCTCTGGAAACACCATATATTTT. Translation: CASIFRGGSGNTIYF.